Each of the 21 T cell receptor beta chains below was sequenced from the same sample in a study of T-cell memory formation after mild COVID-19. MiXCR, applied by TCRdb to the 5' RACE reads, yields one record per CDR3 protein. There are about 310,000 distinct CDR3 sequences in the sample; roughly a fifth occur only once, and over 20% lies in the top ten. The source material was PBMCs or a T cell subset sorted from them (not recorded which). All receptors come from a man between 18 and 35 years old who had mild COVID-19 (a few samples of this study predate the infection). Cell type and time point are not known.

The rearrangement links TRBV2 to TRBJ2-3, with unresolved D. The CDR3 loop spans 12 amino acids. Germline V gene sequence: CDR1 SNHLY, CDR2 FYNNEI. V gave up 3 bases and J gave up 8 bases, with 9 bases separating them. This CDR3 reads CASSDPSGTQYF. The CDR3 coding sequence is TGTGCCAGCAGTGACCCCAGTGGTACGCAGTATTTT.

This clonotype was detected many times. The genes are TRBV4-3 and TRBJ2-1; 7 bases map to TRBD1. The CDR3 contains 15 residues. V was pared by 4 bases and J by 4 bases, with 7 bases of the junction left unmatched. Per the germline V gene, CDR1 is LGHNA and CDR2 is YSLEER. The CDR3 bases are TGCGCCAGCAGCCCAGGGACAGCAAATTACAATGAGCAGTTCTTC. This encodes CASSPGTANYNEQFF.

This clonotype has at least ten counts. The chain uses TRBV5-1 and TRBJ1-1; D is unresolved. V was cut by 0 bases and J by 8 bases, with 17 bases left in between. The CDR3 is 15 amino acids. Germline loops: CDR1 SGHRS, CDR2 YFSETQ. The CDR3 loop reads CASSLGPGREAEAFF. CDR3 DNA: TGCGCCAGCAGCTTGGGGCCGGGGAGGGAAGCCGAAGCTTTCTTT.

This clonotype occurred a few times. The V and J genes are TRBV16 and TRBJ1-1; D unclear. The length of the CDR3 is 13 residues. Trimming cost V 0 bases and J 5 bases, with 7 bases left between them. Germline-derived CDR1 and CDR2 are KGHSY and FQNENV. CDR3 amino acids: CASSQSAGTEAFF. CDR3 nucleotides: TGTGCCAGCAGCCAATCGGCGGGGACTGAAGCTTTCTTT.

This clonotype was detected a few times. This sequence joins TRBV27 and TRBJ1-2, with D hard to call. V gave up 0 bases and J gave up 8 bases, with 13 bases separating them. Germline-derived CDR1 and CDR2 are MNHEY and SMNVEV (reference sequence). CDR3 length: 14 residues. The DNA of the CDR3 is TGTGCCAGCAGTTTATCCAGGACCTCTCAGGGCTACACCTTC. It specifies CASSLSRTSQGYTF.

The V call is TRBV5-5, the J call TRBJ2-2, with TRBD1 as a possible D gene (6 bases). CDR3 size: 16 residues. Trimming removed 0 bases from V and 4 bases from J, with 13 bases in between. Germline CDR1 SGHKS, CDR2 YYEKEE (reference sequence). CDR3 nucleotides: TGTGCCAGCAGCTTGGAGTCAGGGGCGAGCACCGGGGAGCTGTTTTTT. Its protein product is CASSLESGASTGELFF.

This clonotype was found a few times. The chain joins TRBV7-8 to TRBJ1-1; 7 nucleotides match TRBD1. The junction had 6 bases not matched to a gene; V was cut back by 2 bases and J by 3 bases. CDR1 SGHVS and CDR2 FQNEAQ come from the germline V gene. The CDR3 runs 15 residues. DNA of the CDR3: TGTGCCAGCAGCTTAAGGGGGCTAATGGACACTGAAGCTTTCTTT. It encodes CASSLRGLMDTEAFF. The complete variable domain, with remaining parts taken from reference TRBV7-8 and TRBJ1-1, reads GAGVSQSPRYKVAKRGQDVALRCDPISGHVSLFWYQQALGQGPEFLTYFQNEAQLDKSGLPSDRFFAERPEGSVSTLKIQRTQQEDSAVYLCASSLRGLMDTEAFFGQGTRLTVV.

This clonotype occurred many times. The rearrangement links TRBV20-1 to TRBJ2-3; 9 bases are shared with TRBD2. The CDR3 covers 15 residues. V shed 5 bases and J 4 bases; nucleotides not matched to a gene: 10. Per germline, CDR1 DFQATT and CDR2 SNEGSKA (reference sequence). The CDR3 is CSAGQIGGGADTQYF. CDR3 DNA: TGCAGTGCTGGACAGATCGGCGGGGGGGCAGATACGCAGTATTTT.

In its sample, this clonotype was seen many times. This chain links TRBV4-3 with TRBJ1-2; D unresolved. The CDR3 sequence is 14 residues long. The V gene lost 4 bases and the J gene lost 4 bases, with 13 bases spanning the gap. CDR1 is LGHNA and CDR2 is YSLEER in the germline V gene. The CDR3 is CASSPSDTRYGYTF. The CDR3 bases are TGCGCCAGCAGCCCCTCAGATACCCGCTATGGCTACACCTTC.

The rearrangement uses TRBV27 and TRBJ1-2; tentative D call: TRBD1 (6 bases). Trimming left V 5 bases short and J 7 bases short, with 17 bases between. CDR1 is MNHEY and CDR2 is SMNVEV in the germline V gene (reference sequence). The CDR3 extends over 14 amino acids. This CDR3 reads CASSPLQGLRGYTF. CDR3 bases: TGTGCCAGCAGTCCCCTTCAGGGGCTCCGTGGCTACACCTTC.

The table lists this clonotype with a few counts. This chain joins TRBV5-1 and TRBJ2-2; D perhaps matches TRBD1 (5 bases). Trimming took 2 bases from V and 4 from J, leaving 9 bases between them. Germline CDR1 SGHRS, CDR2 YFSETQ. The CDR3 is 14 amino acids. CDR3 protein: CASSFQGTTGELFF. The CDR3, as DNA: TGCGCCAGCAGCTTTCAGGGTACCACCGGGGAGCTGTTTTTT.

The chain recombines TRBV7-7 with TRBJ2-5, with D perhaps TRBD1 (6 bases). The CDR3 is made up of 14 amino acids. Looked up from germline, CDR1 is SSHAT and CDR2 is FNYEAQ (reference sequence). Trimming cost V 5 bases and J 0 bases, with 10 bases left between them. The CDR3 sequence is CASSRDRNQETQYF. CDR3 nucleotide sequence: TGTGCCAGCAGCCGAGACAGGAACCAAGAGACCCAGTACTTC.

The chain couples TRBV6-6 to TRBJ1-3; perhaps TRBD1 as D (5 bases). V lost 6 bases, J lost 8 bases, and 23 bases lay in between. The CDR3 runs 16 residues. CDR1 is MNHNY and CDR2 is SVGAGI in the germline V gene (reference sequence). CDR3 in amino acids: CASRPGTFAFWDTIYF. CDR3 nucleotide sequence: TGTGCCAGCAGGCCCGGGACCTTTGCATTCTGGGACACCATATATTTT.

This clonotype occurred a few times. The rearrangement links TRBV21-1 to TRBJ1-2. TRBV21-1 is deemed a pseudogene. This CDR3 region has 12 residues. The CDR3: CASSKRVRGYTF. CDR3 sequence (DNA): TGTGCCAGCAGCAAAAGGGTGAGGGGCTACACCTTC.

The V and J genes are TRBV15 and TRBJ1-1; 7 nucleotides agree with TRBD1. Germline-derived CDR1 and CDR2 are LNHNV and YYDKDF (reference sequence). J lost 0 bases, V lost 2 bases, and 6 bases had no gene match. The CDR3 is made up of 16 amino acids. The CDR3 spells CATSRPPGQLNTEAFF. CDR3 coding DNA: TGTGCCACCAGCAGACCGCCGGGACAGTTGAACACTGAAGCTTTCTTT.

The CDR3 is CASSPHRELEPQHF. DNA of the CDR3: TGTGCCAGCAGCCCCCACAGGGAGTTGGAGCCCCAGCATTTT. V usage is TRBV7-2 and J usage is TRBJ1-5; D is possibly TRBD1 (6 bases). Trimming pared 5 bases from V and 8 bases from J, leaving 16 bases between. Per germline, CDR1 SGHTA and CDR2 FQGNSA. The CDR3 is 14 amino acids.

This clonotype was seen more than once but under ten times. V gene TRBV3-1 combines with J gene TRBJ1-5, with D possibly being TRBD1 (5 bases). Germline CDR1 reads LGHDT; CDR2 reads YNNKEL (reference sequence). The CDR3 contains 15 residues. Trimming left V 0 bases short and J 6 bases short, with 12 bases between. The CDR3 coding sequence is TGTGCCAGCAGCCAAGATAGGGGATCTTCTCAGCCCCAGCATTTT. Encoded protein: CASSQDRGSSQPQHF.

CDR3: CASSYTGGSSPLHF. Here the CDR3 DNA reads TGTGCCAGCAGCTATACAGGGGGCTCCAGTCCCCTCCACTTT. The V and J genes are TRBV3-1 and TRBJ1-6; 9 nucleotides agree with TRBD1. CDR3 length equals 14 residues. Germline V gene data show CDR1 as LGHDT and CDR2 as YNNKEL (reference sequence). Losses at the gene ends were 5 bases for V and 13 bases for J; bases not matched to a gene: 9.

This clonotype was counted only a few times. This chain links TRBV13 with TRBJ1-2, with D perhaps matching TRBD1 (5 bases). CDR1 is PRHDT and CDR2 is FYEKMQ in the germline V gene (reference sequence). V was shortened by 2 bases and J by 4 bases, with 26 bases between the two germline ends. This CDR3 contains 19 residues. The CDR3 loop is CASSLYRKGLHTPIYGYTF. In DNA form, the CDR3 reads TGTGCCAGCAGCTTATACCGCAAGGGGCTCCACACCCCGATCTATGGCTACACCTTC.

In this sample, this clonotype turned up a few times. The genes are TRBV7-6 and TRBJ2-1, with D tentatively TRBD1 or TRBD2 (5 bases each). The CDR3 extends over 15 amino acids. V shed 5 bases and J shed 4 bases, with 15 bases lying between them. Germline V gives CDR1 SGHVS, CDR2 FNYEAQ. Here the CDR3 reads CASSTPTAEYNEQFF. CDR3 bases: TGTGCCAGCAGCACACCGACAGCGGAGTACAATGAGCAGTTCTTC.

The rearrangement uses TRBV12-5 and TRBJ2-2, with TRBD2 as a possible D gene (5 bases). The CDR3 length is 17 residues. V was trimmed by 0 bases and J by 1 base, leaving 12 bases between them. Germline V gene data show CDR1 as LGHNT and CDR2 as FRNRAP. In nucleotides, the CDR3 is TGTGCTAGTGGTTTGGTACTTGGACGGGGGAACACCGGGGAGCTGTTTTTT. Amino acids: CASGLVLGRGNTGELFF.